The sequence of this TCR beta chain was determined in a study of CD8 T cells in Susac syndrome. Random-hexamer reverse transcription was applied to about 0.45 to 1 ug RNA. TCRdb itself ran the immunoSEQ multiplex PCR reads through MiXCR, one entry per CDR3 protein. Here the sample spans 45,000 or so distinct CDR3 sequences, 80% to 95% being singletons. The CDR3 is 15 residues long. CDR1 and CDR2 from the germline V gene are SEHNR and FQNEAQ (reference sequence). The J segment lost 7 bases and the V segment lost 2 bases, leaving 8 bases of the junction unmatched. The chain has TRBV7-9 and TRBJ2-1; 7 positions match TRBD2. This sequence originates from a human donor in good health. The source material was CD8+ T cells from PBMCs. Written as DNA, the CDR3 is TGTGCCAGCAGCTTACTGGGCGGGAGTGAAAATGAGCAGTTCTTC. It codes for CASSLLGGSENEQFF.